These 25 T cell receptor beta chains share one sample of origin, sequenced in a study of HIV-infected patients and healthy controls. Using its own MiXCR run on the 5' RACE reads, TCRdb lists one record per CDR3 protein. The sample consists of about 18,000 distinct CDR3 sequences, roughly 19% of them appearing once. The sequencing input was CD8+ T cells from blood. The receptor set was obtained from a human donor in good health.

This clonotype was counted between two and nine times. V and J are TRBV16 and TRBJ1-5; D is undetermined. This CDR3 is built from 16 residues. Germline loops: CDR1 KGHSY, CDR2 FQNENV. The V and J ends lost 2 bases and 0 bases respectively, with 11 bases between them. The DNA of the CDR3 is TGTGCCAGCAGCCAACTGGGCAGGAATAGCAATCAGCCCCAGCATTTT. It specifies CASSQLGRNSNQPQHF.

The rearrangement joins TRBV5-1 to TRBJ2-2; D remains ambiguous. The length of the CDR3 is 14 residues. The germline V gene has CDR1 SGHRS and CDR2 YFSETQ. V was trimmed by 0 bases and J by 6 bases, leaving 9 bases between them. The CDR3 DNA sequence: TGCGCCAGCAGCTTGGGGAAAATCCCCGGGGAGCTGTTTTTT. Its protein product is CASSLGKIPGELFF.

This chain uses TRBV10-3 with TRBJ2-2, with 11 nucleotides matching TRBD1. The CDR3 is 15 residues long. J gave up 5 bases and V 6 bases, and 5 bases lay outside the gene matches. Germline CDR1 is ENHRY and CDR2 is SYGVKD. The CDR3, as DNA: TGTGCCATCAGACGGGGACAGGGGGTGACCGGGGAGCTGTTTTTT. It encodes CAIRRGQGVTGELFF.

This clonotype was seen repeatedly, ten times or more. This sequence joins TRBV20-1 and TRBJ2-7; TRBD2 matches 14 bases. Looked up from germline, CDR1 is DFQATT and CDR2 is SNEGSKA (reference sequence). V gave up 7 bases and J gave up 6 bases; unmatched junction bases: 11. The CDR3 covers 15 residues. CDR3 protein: CSVPPGLAGEGEQYF. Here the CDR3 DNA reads TGCAGTGTCCCGCCGGGACTAGCGGGAGAAGGCGAGCAGTACTTC.

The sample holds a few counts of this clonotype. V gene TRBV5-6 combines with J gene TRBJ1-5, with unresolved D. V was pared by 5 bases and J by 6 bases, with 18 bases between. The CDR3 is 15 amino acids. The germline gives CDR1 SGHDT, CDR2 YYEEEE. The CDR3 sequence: CASSTGGNGFQPQHF. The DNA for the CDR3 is TGTGCCAGCAGTACGGGCGGGAATGGTTTTCAGCCCCAGCATTTT.

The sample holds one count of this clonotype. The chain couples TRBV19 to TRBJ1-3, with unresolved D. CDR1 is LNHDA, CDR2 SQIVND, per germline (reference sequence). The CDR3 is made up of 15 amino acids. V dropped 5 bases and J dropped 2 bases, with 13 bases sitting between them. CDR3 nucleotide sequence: TGTGCCAGTAGTCTCCTCGGGGTGGCTGGAAACACCATATATTTT. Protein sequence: CASSLLGVAGNTIYF.

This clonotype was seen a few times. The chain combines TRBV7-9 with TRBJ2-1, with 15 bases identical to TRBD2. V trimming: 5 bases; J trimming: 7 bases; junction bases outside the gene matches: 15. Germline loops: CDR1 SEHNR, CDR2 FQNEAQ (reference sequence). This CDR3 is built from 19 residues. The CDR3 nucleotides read TGTGCCAGCAGCACCCGGACTAGCGGGGGGGCCGAGCATTGGAATGAGCAGTTCTTC. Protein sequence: CASSTRTSGGAEHWNEQFF.

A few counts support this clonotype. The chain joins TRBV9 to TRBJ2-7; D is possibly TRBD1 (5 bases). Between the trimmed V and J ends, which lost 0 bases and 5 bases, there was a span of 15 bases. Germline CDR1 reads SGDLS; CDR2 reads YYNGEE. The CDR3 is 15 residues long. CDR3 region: CASSVGQSEVDEQYF. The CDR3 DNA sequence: TGTGCCAGCAGCGTAGGACAGTCCGAAGTGGACGAGCAGTACTTC.

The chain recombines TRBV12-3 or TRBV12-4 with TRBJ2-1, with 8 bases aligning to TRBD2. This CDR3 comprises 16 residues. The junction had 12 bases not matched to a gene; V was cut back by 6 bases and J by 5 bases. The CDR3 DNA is TGTGCCAGCAGAGCCCCAGCGGGAGTACGGCACAATGAGCAGTTCTTC. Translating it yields CASRAPAGVRHNEQFF.

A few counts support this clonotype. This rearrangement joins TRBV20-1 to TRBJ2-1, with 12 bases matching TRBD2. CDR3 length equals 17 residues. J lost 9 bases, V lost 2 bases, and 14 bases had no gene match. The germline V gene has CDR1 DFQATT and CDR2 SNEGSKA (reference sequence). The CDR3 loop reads CSARQGLTSGRYSEQFF. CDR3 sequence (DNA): TGCAGTGCTAGACAAGGCCTGACTAGCGGGAGATATAGTGAGCAGTTCTTC.

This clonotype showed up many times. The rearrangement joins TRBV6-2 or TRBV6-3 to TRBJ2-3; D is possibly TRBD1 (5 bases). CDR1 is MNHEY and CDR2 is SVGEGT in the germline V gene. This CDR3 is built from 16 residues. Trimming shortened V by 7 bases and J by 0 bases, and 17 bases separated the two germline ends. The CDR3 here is CASMGRPDVSTDTQYF. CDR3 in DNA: TGTGCCAGCATGGGGCGGCCCGATGTTAGCACAGATACGCAGTATTTT.

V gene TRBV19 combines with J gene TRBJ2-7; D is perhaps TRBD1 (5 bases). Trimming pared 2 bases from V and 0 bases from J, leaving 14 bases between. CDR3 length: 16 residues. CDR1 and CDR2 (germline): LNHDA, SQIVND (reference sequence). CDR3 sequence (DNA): TGTGCCAGTAGTATAACTACAGGCTCTACCTCCTACGAGCAGTACTTC. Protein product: CASSITTGSTSYEQYF.

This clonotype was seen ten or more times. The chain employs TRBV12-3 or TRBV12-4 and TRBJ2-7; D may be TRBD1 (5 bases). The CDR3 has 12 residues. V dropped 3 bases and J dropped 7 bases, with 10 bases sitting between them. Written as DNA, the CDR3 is TGTGCCAGCAGTTTGCAGGGTTGGGAGCAGTACTTC. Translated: CASSLQGWEQYF.

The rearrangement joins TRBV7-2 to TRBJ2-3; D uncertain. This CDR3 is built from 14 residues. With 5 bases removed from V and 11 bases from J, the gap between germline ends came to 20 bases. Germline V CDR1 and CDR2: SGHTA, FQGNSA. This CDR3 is CASSPFALNLEQYF. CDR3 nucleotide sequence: TGTGCCAGCAGCCCATTTGCGTTAAACCTCGAGCAGTATTTT.

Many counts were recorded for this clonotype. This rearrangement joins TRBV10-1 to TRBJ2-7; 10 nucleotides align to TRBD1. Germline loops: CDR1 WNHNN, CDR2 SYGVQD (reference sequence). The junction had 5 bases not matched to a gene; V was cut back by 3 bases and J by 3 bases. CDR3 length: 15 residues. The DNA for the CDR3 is TGCGCCAGCAGTGACTCCGGGACAGGGGTCTACGAGCAGTACTTC. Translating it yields CASSDSGTGVYEQYF.

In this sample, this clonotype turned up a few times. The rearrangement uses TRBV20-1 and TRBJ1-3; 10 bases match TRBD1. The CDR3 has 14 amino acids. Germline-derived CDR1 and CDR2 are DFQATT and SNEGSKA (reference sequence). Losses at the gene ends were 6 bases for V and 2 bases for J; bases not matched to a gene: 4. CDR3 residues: CSARGTGAGNTIYF. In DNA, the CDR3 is TGCAGTGCCCGCGGGACAGGGGCTGGAAACACCATATATTTT.

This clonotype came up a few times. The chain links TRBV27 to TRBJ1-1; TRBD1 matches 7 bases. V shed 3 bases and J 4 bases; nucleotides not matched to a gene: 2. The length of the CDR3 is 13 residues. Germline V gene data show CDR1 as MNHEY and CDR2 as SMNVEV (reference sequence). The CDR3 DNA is TGTGCCAGCAGTTTTCAGGGGGGCACTGAAGCTTTCTTT. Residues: CASSFQGGTEAFF.

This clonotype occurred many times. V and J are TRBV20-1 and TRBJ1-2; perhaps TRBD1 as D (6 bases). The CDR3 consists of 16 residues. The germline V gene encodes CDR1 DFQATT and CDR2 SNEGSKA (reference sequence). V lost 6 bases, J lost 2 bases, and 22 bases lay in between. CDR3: CSAADLTGRTNYGYTF. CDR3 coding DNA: TGCAGTGCCGCGGACCTCACAGGGCGAACGAACTATGGCTACACCTTC.

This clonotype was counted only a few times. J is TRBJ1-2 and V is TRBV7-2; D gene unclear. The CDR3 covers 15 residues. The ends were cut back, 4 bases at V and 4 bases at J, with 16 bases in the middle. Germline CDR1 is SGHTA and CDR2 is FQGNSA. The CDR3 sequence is CASSSPRGEGYGYTF. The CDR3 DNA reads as TGTGCCAGCAGCTCCCCACGGGGTGAGGGCTATGGCTACACCTTC.

The CDR3 reads CASSLETVNYGYTF. The CDR3 DNA reads TGCGCCAGCAGCTTGGAGACAGTCAACTATGGCTACACCTTC. The chain uses TRBV5-1 and TRBJ1-2; TRBD1 might be the D (5 bases). CDR3 length: 14 residues. CDR1 is SGHRS, CDR2 YFSETQ, per germline. Deletions cut 0 bases from V and 2 bases from J, with 8 bases between.

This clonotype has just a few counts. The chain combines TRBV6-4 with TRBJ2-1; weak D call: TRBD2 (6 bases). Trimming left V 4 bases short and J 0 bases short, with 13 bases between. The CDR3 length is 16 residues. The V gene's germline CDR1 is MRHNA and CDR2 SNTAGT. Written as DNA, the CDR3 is TGTGCCAGCAGTGCTGGGCGGGATTACTCCTACAATGAGCAGTTCTTC. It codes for CASSAGRDYSYNEQFF.

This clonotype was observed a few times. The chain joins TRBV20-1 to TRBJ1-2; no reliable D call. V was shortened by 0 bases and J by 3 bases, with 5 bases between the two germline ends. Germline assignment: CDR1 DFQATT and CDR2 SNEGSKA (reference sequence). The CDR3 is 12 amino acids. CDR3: CSARDLHYGYTF. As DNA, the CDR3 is TGCAGTGCTAGAGATCTTCACTATGGCTACACCTTC.

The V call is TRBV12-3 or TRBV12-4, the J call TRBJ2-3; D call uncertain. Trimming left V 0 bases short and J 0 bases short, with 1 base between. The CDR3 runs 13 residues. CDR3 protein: CASSLASTDTQYF. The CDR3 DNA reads TGTGCCAGCAGTTTAGCAAGCACAGATACGCAGTATTTT.

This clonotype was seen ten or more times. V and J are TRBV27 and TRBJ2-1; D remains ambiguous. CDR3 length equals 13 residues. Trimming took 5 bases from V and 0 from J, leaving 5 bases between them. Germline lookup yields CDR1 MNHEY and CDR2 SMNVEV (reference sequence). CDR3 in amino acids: CASSRPSYNEQFF. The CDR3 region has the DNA TGTGCCAGCAGTCGTCCCTCCTACAATGAGCAGTTCTTC.

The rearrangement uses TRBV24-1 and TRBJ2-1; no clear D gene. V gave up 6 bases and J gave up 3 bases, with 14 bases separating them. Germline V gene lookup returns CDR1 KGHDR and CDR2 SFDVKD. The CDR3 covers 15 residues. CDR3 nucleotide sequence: TGTGCCACCAGTAAGAATGGATACGACTACAATGAGCAGTTCTTC. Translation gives CATSKNGYDYNEQFF.